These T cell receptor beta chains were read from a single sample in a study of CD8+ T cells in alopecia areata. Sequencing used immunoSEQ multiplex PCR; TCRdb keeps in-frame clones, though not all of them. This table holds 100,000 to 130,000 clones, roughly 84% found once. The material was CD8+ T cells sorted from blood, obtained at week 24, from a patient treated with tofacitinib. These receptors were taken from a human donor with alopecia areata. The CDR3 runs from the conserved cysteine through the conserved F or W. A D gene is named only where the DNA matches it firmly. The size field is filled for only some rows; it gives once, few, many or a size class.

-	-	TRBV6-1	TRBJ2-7	TGTGCCAGCAGCGAGAGCCCAAACAGCATCTACGAGCAGTACTTC	CASSESPNSIYEQYF
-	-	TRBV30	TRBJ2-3	TGTGCCTGGAGCGTCGGAGGAACCACAGATACGCAGTATTTT	CAWSVGGTTDTQYF
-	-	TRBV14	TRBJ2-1	TGTGCCAGCAGCCAAAATATTGGGGAGCAGTTCTTC	CASSQNIGEQFF
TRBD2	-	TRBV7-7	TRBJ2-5	TGTGCTAGCAGCGCCGGACTAGCGGGGGACCAAGAGACCCAGTACTTC	CASSAGLAGDQETQYF
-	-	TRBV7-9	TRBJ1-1	TGTGCCAGCAGCTCCTCGGAGTACCCGAACACTGAAGCTTTCTTT	CASSSSEYPNTEAFF
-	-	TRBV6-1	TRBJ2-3	TGTGCCAGCAGTGCCCCTGGCGGCTGGGAAATCACAGATACGCAGTATTTT	CASSAPGGWEITDTQYF
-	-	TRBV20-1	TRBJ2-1	TGCAGTGCTAGCCCCGCGAGGGAGCAGTTCTTC	CSASPAREQFF
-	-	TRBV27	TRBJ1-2	TGTGCCAGCAGTTTAAGCGGGGGGTTCGGCTATGGCTACACCTTC	CASSLSGGFGYGYTF
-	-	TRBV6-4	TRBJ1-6	TGTGCCAGCAGTGACACGGGACTGAATTCACCCCTCCACTTT	CASSDTGLNSPLHF
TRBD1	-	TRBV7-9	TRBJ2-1	TGTGCCAGCAGCCCGGACAGGGCCAATGAGCAGTTCTTC	CASSPDRANEQFF
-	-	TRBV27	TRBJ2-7	TGTGCCAGCAGCAGTCGGCGGAGCTCCTACGAGCAGTACTTC	CASSSRRSSYEQYF
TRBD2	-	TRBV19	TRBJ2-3	TGTGCCAGTAGTATTCCCAGCGGGGACGGCACAGATACGCAGTATTTT	CASSIPSGDGTDTQYF
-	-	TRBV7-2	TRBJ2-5	TGTGCCAGCAGCACCTTAGGGGGGGGCAAAGAGACCCAGTACTTC	CASSTLGGGKETQYF
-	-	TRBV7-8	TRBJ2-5	TGTGCCAGCAGCTTAAGATTGGGACTGGCAGGAGAGACCCAGTACTTC	CASSLRLGLAGETQYF
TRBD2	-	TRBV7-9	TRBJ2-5	TGTGCCAGCAGGACTAGCGGACAAGAGACCCAGTACTTC	CASRTSGQETQYF
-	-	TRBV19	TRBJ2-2	TGTGCCAGTAGTATACGGGGATGGAAGGGCACCGGGGAGCTGTTTTTT	CASSIRGWKGTGELFF
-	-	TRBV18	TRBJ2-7	TGTGCCAGCTCACCAGCCGGTTTGGGCGAGCAGTACTTC	CASSPAGLGEQYF
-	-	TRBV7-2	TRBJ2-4	TGTGCCAGCAGCTTGCAGGGAGCCAAAAACATTCAGTACTTC	CASSLQGAKNIQYF
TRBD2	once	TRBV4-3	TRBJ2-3	TGCGCCAGCAGCCAAGATAGAACTAGCGGAACAGATACGCAGTATTTT	CASSQDRTSGTDTQYF
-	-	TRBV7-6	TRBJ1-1	TGTGCCAGCAGCTTAGTTGCCGGACTCATGAACACTGAAGCTTTCTTT	CASSLVAGLMNTEAFF